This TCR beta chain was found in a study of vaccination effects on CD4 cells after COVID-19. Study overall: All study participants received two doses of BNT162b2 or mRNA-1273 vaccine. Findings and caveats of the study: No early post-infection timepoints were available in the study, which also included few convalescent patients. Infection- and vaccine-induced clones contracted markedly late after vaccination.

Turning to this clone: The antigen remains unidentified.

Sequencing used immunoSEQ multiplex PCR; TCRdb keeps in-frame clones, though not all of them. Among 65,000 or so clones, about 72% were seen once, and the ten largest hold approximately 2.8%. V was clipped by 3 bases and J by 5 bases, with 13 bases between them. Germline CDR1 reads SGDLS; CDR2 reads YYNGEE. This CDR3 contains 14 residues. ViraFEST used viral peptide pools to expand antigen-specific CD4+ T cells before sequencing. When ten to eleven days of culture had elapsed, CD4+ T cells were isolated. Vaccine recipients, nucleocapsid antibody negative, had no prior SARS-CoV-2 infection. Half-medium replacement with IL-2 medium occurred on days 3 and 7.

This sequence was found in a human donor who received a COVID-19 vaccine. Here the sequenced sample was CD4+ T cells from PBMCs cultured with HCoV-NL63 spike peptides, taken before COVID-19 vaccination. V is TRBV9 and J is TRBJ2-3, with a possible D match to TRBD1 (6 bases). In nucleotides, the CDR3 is TGTGCCAGCAGCGACCGGACAGCAGTAGATACGCAGTATTTT. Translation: CASSDRTAVDTQYF. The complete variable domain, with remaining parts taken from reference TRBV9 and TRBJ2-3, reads DSGVTQTPKHLITATGQRVTLRCSPRSGDLSVYWYQQSLDQGLQFLIQYYNGEERAKGNILERFSAQQFPDLHSELNLSSLELGDSALYFCASSDRTAVDTQYFGPGTRLTVL.